Listed here are 24 T cell receptor beta chains from one sample, sequenced in a study of tumor-infiltrating lymphocytes in localized non-small cell lung cancer. Profiling relied on immunoSEQ multiplex PCR, and the TCRdb table lists in-frame clones only, not all of them. The repertoire holds around 25,000 clones, with roughly 73% as singletons. The sequenced material came from lung tumor tissue. Receptor source: a human donor with non-small cell lung cancer.

The V gene is TRBV7-2, the J gene TRBJ1-1; D is ambiguous. Germline V gives CDR1 SGHTA, CDR2 FQGNSA. Trimming took off 5 bases at V and 4 bases at J, with 17 bases between the two ends. CDR3 length equals 15 residues. CDR3 in amino acids: CASSPTSGGGTEAFF. CDR3 bases: TGTGCCAGCAGCCCAACTTCGGGCGGAGGCACTGAAGCTTTCTTT.

V gene TRBV4-1 combines with J gene TRBJ2-3; TRBD1 aligns across 9 bases. Germline V gene data show CDR1 as MGHRA and CDR2 as YSYEKL. The CDR3 spans 16 residues. Losses at the gene ends were 1 base for V and 4 bases for J; bases not matched to a gene: 6. As DNA, the CDR3 is TGCGCCAGCAGCCAAGTTGGGACAGGGCTGGCAGATACGCAGTATTTT. Translation gives CASSQVGTGLADTQYF.

This chain uses TRBV9 with TRBJ2-7; possibly TRBD1 or TRBD2 for D (5 bases each). The CDR3 sequence is 14 residues long. Germline V lookup: CDR1 SGDLS, CDR2 YYNGEE. V was clipped by 4 bases and J by 0 bases, with 11 bases between them. The CDR3 reads CASSPRDPSYEQYF. CDR3 coding DNA: TGTGCCAGCAGCCCCCGGGACCCCTCCTACGAGCAGTACTTC.

V usage is TRBV5-1 and J usage is TRBJ2-7; D perhaps matches TRBD2 (7 bases). This CDR3 is built from 13 residues. Trimming removed 2 bases at V and 6 bases at J, with 12 bases between. Germline CDR1 reads SGHRS; CDR2 reads YFSETQ. In nucleotides, the CDR3 is TGCGCCAGCAGCTTAGGGGGGGTGAGCGAGCAGTACTTC. The encoded protein is CASSLGGVSEQYF.

This rearrangement joins TRBV5-4 to TRBJ2-5, with D maybe TRBD1 (5 bases). V was trimmed by 3 bases and J by 7 bases, leaving 16 bases between them. Germline loops: CDR1 SGHNT, CDR2 YYREEE (reference sequence). The CDR3 is made up of 14 amino acids. The DNA of the CDR3 is TGTGCCAGCAGCTCACCAATAGACCAGGGGACCCAGTACTTC. Encoded protein: CASSSPIDQGTQYF.

This clone has just a few counts. The rearrangement uses TRBV5-4 and TRBJ2-7; D might be TRBD1 or TRBD2, each matching 5 bases. Germline CDR1 and CDR2: SGHNT and YYREEE (reference sequence). The germline V and J ends were trimmed by 0 bases and 2 bases, with 12 bases remaining between them. The CDR3 runs to 15 residues. The CDR3 spells CASSLVGTFPYEQYF. CDR3 sequence (DNA): TGTGCCAGCAGCTTGGTAGGGACCTTTCCCTACGAGCAGTACTTC.

This clone has just a few counts. The V and J genes are TRBV5-1 and TRBJ1-4; perhaps TRBD1 as D (5 bases). The length of the CDR3 is 17 residues. V lost 0 bases and J lost 4, with 16 bases in between. Per germline, CDR1 SGHRS and CDR2 YFSETQ. The CDR3 coding sequence is TGCGCCAGCAGCTTGGCCTCCAGGGCGGGGAATAATGAAAAACTGTTTTTT. It codes for CASSLASRAGNNEKLFF.

The chain employs TRBV5-6 and TRBJ1-6; TRBD1 might be the D (5 bases). Deletions cut 0 bases from V and 10 bases from J, with 11 bases between. Germline V gene lookup returns CDR1 SGHDT and CDR2 YYEEEE. This CDR3 spans 14 amino acids. CDR3 region: CASSLVGGSSPLHF. The CDR3 DNA follows: TGTGCCAGCAGCTTGGTTGGGGGTTCATCACCCCTCCACTTT.

This clone was counted once. V is TRBV19 and J is TRBJ1-1; D might be TRBD1 (6 bases). The CDR3 totals 14 residues. Trimming took 1 base from V and 4 from J, leaving 10 bases between them. The V gene's germline CDR1 is LNHDA and CDR2 SQIVND (reference sequence). CDR3 sequence (DNA): TGTGCCAGTAGTATAGGAAAGGGGGGCACTGAAGCTTTCTTT. It specifies CASSIGKGGTEAFF. Full variable domain (outside the CDR3, taken from reference TRBV19 and TRBJ1-1): DGGITQSPKYLFRKEGQNVTLSCEQNLNHDAMYWYRQDPGQGLRLIYYSQIVNDFQKGDIAEGYSVSREKKESFPLTVTSAQKNPTAFYLCASSIGKGGTEAFFGQGTRLTVV.

The chain is built from TRBV15 and TRBJ1-1, with D unclear. V was shortened by 9 bases and J by 0 bases, with 14 bases between the two germline ends. The CDR3 has 14 amino acids. Germline values: CDR1 LNHNV, CDR2 YYDKDF (reference sequence). CDR3 in amino acids: CATGAMSLNTEAFF. As DNA, the CDR3 is TGTGCCACGGGTGCAATGAGTCTGAACACTGAAGCTTTCTTT.

This clone was detected only once. This sequence joins TRBV18 and TRBJ1-2, with 10 nucleotides matching TRBD1. Germline loops: CDR1 KGHSH, CDR2 LQKENI. Trimming took 2 bases from V and 2 from J; bases not matched to a gene: 11. This CDR3 is built from 18 residues. The CDR3 is CASSPDNPGTGDNYGYTF. The CDR3 DNA reads TGTGCCAGCTCACCAGATAATCCCGGGACAGGGGACAACTATGGCTACACCTTC.

The chain has TRBV5-1 and TRBJ1-2; D gene uncertain. V was clipped by 0 bases and J by 6 bases, with 9 bases between them. The CDR3 totals 13 residues. CDR1 SGHRS and CDR2 YFSETQ come from the germline V gene. The CDR3 DNA is TGCGCCAGCAGCTTGGTGGCGCTCGATGGCTACACCTTC. It is translated as CASSLVALDGYTF.

This clone has just one count. The CDR3 DNA is TGCAGCGGCCGAGGGGGTCTAAGGGGTCAGTATTTT. This translates into CSGRGGLRGQYF. J is TRBJ2-3 and V is TRBV29-1; tentative D call: TRBD1 (6 bases). CDR1 and CDR2 (germline): SQVTM, ANQGSEA. There are 12 residues in the CDR3. V was shortened by 7 bases and J by 12 bases, with 20 bases between the two germline ends.

This clone has just one count. J is TRBJ1-1 and V is TRBV6-6; 9 bases match TRBD1. From germline, CDR1 is MNHNY and CDR2 SVGAGI (reference sequence). J lost 11 bases, V lost 3 bases, and 16 bases had no gene match. This CDR3 region has 16 residues. The CDR3 DNA reads TGTGCCAGCAGTTATGGGGTGGGGACCGGGACAGGGTTTGCTTTCTTT. Translation gives CASSYGVGTGTGFAFF.

This chain links TRBV4-1 with TRBJ1-1; 7 bases match TRBD1. CDR1 and CDR2 (germline): MGHRA, YSYEKL. The CDR3 runs 16 residues. With 4 bases clipped from V and 4 bases from J, the junction kept 12 bases outside the gene matches. For the CDR3, the DNA is TGCGCCAGCAGCCTTGAAGCATCGACAGGGATCACTGAAGCTTTCTTT. Its protein is CASSLEASTGITEAFF.

The chain couples TRBV7-2 to TRBJ1-3; tentatively, D is TRBD1 (5 bases). Deletions cut 4 bases from V and 3 bases from J, with 13 bases between. Germline CDR1 SGHTA, CDR2 FQGNSA. The CDR3 contains 15 residues. CDR3 coding DNA: TGTGCCAGCAGCTCGGAGGGGACTCATGGAAACACCATATATTTT. It yields the protein CASSSEGTHGNTIYF.

This clone is classed as medium-sized. J is TRBJ2-7 and V is TRBV5-5; D remains ambiguous. CDR1 and CDR2 (germline): SGHKS, YYEKEE (reference sequence). Trimming cost V 6 bases and J 7 bases, with 14 bases left between them. This CDR3 is 12 amino acids long. The CDR3 nucleotides are TGTGCCAGCAACATACTCGGTAGGGAGCAGTACTTC. This encodes CASNILGREQYF.

The CDR3 sequence: CASKTGFSYNEQFF. The CDR3 DNA reads TGTGCCAGCAAGACAGGATTCTCCTACAATGAGCAGTTCTTC. The chain employs TRBV28 and TRBJ2-1; D perhaps matches TRBD1 (6 bases). The CDR3 consists of 14 residues. Germline V gives CDR1 MDHEN, CDR2 SYDVKM. V gave up 7 bases and J gave up 0 bases, with 10 bases separating them.

The rearrangement links TRBV28 to TRBJ2-5, with D perhaps matching TRBD2 (5 bases). This CDR3 spans 17 amino acids. Trimming removed 5 bases at V and 5 bases at J, with 24 bases between. The germline gives CDR1 MDHEN, CDR2 SYDVKM. CDR3 region: CASSGVSGTPTRETQYF. CDR3 nucleotides: TGTGCCAGCAGTGGGGTCAGCGGAACCCCGACTCGGGAGACCCAGTACTTC.

V and J are TRBV6-4 and TRBJ1-6, with TRBD1 matching 8 bases. Germline V gives CDR1 MRHNA, CDR2 SNTAGT. This CDR3 has 13 amino acids. Trimming removed 4 bases from V and 8 bases from J; junction bases left unmatched: 1. The CDR3 reads CASSVDRDSPLHF. The CDR3 DNA reads TGTGCCAGCAGTGTGGACAGGGATTCACCCCTCCACTTT.

V gene TRBV11-3 combines with J gene TRBJ2-5; D is possibly TRBD1 (5 bases). The V and J ends lost 3 bases and 7 bases respectively, with 15 bases between them. This CDR3 has 14 amino acids. Germline assignment: CDR1 SGHNT and CDR2 YENEEA. DNA of the CDR3: TGTGCCAGCAGCTTGCGGTCAGGGATGATGACCCAGTACTTC. Translation gives CASSLRSGMMTQYF.

This clone was observed a few times. The V and J genes are TRBV29-1 and TRBJ1-1, with D possibly being TRBD1 (5 bases). Germline lookup yields CDR1 SQVTM and CDR2 ANQGSEA. V lost 7 bases and J 3 bases, leaving 9 bases between the germline ends. The CDR3 sequence is 11 residues long. The CDR3 DNA reads TGCAGCGGGGGGGGGTACACTGAAGCTTTCTTT. Translating it yields CSGGGYTEAFF.

This rearrangement joins TRBV30 to TRBJ1-4, with 11 bases matching TRBD1. V lost 1 base to trimming and J lost 6 bases; unmatched junction nucleotides: 1. The CDR3 spans 14 residues. Germline assignment: CDR1 GTSNPN and CDR2 SVGIG (reference sequence). For the CDR3, the DNA is TGTGCCTGGAGTGGGGGACAGGGGGATGAAAAACTGTTTTTT. This sequence encodes CAWSGGQGDEKLFF.

This clone was picked up a small number of times. The chain has TRBV25-1 and TRBJ1-1; 9 bases line up with TRBD1. Unmatched junction bases numbered 4, after V lost 4 bases and J lost 4 bases. The germline gives CDR1 MGHDK, CDR2 SYGVNS. This CDR3 is built from 14 residues. CDR3 in amino acids: CASSAQGAGTEAFF. The CDR3 region has the DNA TGTGCCAGCAGTGCACAGGGGGCGGGCACTGAAGCTTTCTTT. Filled out from reference TRBV25-1 and TRBJ1-1, the complete variable domain reads EADIYQTPRYLVIGTGKKITLECSQTMGHDKMYWYQQDPGMELHLIHYSYGVNSTEKGDLSSESTVSRIRTEHFPLTLESARPSHTSQYLCASSAQGAGTEAFFGQGTRLTVV.